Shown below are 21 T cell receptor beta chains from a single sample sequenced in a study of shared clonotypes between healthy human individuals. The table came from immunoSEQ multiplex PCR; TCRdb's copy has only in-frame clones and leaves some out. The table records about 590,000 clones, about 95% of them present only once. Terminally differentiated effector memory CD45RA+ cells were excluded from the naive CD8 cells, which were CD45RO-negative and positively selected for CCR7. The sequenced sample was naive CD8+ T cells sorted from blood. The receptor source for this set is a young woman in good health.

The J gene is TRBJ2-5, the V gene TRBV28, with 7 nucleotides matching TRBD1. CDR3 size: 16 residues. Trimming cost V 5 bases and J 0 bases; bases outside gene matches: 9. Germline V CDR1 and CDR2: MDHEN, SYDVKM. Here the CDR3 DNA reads TGTGCCAGCAGTCCCTGGACAGGCTGGGACCAAGAGACCCAGTACTTC. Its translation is CASSPWTGWDQETQYF.

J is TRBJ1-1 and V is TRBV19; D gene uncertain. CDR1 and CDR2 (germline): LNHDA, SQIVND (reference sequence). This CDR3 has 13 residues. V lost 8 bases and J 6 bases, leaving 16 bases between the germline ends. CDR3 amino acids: CASQPVGSSEAFF. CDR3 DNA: TGTGCCAGTCAACCTGTCGGGAGCTCTGAAGCTTTCTTT.

In DNA, the CDR3 is TGTGCCAGCAGCTTGGGGGGTGGGAACACTGAAGCTTTCTTT. Encoded protein: CASSLGGGNTEAFF. This chain joins TRBV7-6 and TRBJ1-1; D is possibly TRBD1 (5 bases). The ends were cut back, 3 bases at V and 1 base at J, with 9 bases in the middle. CDR3 length: 14 residues. Germline V gene lookup returns CDR1 SGHVS and CDR2 FNYEAQ. Combining the CDR3 with reference TRBV7-6 and TRBJ1-1 gives the whole variable domain GAGVSQSPRYKVTKRGQDVALRCDPISGHVSLYWYRQALGQGPEFLTYFNYEAQQDKSGLPNDRFSAERPEGSISTLTIQRTEQRDSAMYRCASSLGGGNTEAFFGQGTRLTVV.

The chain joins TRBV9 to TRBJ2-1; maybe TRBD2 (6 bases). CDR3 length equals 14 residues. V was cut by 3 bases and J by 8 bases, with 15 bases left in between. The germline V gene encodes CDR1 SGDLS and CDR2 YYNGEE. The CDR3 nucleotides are TGTGCCAGCAGCGAACCACTTAGGAGGGATGAGCAGTTCTTC. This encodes CASSEPLRRDEQFF.

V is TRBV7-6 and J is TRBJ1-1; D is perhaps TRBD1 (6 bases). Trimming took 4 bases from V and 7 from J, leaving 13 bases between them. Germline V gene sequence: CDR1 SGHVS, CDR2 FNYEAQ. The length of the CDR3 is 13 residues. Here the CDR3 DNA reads TGTGCCAGCAGCTCGCACCGGACAGATGAAGCTTTCTTT. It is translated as CASSSHRTDEAFF.

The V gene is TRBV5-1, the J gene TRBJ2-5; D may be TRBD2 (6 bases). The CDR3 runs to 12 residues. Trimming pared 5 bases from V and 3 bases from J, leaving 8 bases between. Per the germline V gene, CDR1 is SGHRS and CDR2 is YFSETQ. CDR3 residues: CASRDYEETQYF. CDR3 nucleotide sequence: TGCGCCAGCAGGGACTATGAAGAGACCCAGTACTTC.

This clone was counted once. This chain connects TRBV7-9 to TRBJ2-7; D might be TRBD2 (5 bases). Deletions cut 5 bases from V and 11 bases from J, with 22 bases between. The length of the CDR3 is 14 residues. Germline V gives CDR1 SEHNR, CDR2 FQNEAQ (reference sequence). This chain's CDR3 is CASSPGLFDPGKYF. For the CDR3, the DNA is TGTGCCAGCAGCCCAGGACTGTTCGACCCGGGGAAGTACTTC. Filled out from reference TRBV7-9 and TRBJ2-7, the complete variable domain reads DTGVSQNPRHKITKRGQNVTFRCDPISEHNRLYWYRQTLGQGPEFLTYFQNEAQLEKSRLLSDRFSAERPKGSFSTLEIQRTEQGDSAMYLCASSPGLFDPGKYFGPGTRLTVT.

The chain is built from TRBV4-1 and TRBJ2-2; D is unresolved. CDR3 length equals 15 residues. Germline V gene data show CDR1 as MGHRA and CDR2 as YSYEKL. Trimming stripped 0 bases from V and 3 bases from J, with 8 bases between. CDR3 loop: CASSQDFRYTGELFF. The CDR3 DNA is TGCGCCAGCAGCCAAGATTTCCGCTACACCGGGGAGCTGTTTTTT.

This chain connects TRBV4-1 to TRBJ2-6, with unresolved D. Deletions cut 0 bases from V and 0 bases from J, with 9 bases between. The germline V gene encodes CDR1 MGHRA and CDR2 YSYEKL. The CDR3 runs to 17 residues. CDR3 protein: CASSQERRLSGANVLTF. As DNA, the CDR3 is TGCGCCAGCAGCCAAGAGAGACGACTCTCTGGGGCCAACGTCCTGACTTTC.

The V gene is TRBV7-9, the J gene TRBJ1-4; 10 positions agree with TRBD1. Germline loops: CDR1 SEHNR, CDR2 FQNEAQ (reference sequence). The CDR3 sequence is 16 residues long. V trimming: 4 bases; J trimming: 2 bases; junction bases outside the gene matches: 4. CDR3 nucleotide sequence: TGTGCCAGCAGCTCGGGACAGGGGTTCACTAATGAAAAACTGTTTTTT. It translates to CASSSGQGFTNEKLFF. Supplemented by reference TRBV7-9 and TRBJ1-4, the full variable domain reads DTGVSQNPRHKITKRGQNVTFRCDPISEHNRLYWYRQTLGQGPEFLTYFQNEAQLEKSRLLSDRFSAERPKGSFSTLEIQRTEQGDSAMYLCASSSGQGFTNEKLFFGSGTQLSVL.

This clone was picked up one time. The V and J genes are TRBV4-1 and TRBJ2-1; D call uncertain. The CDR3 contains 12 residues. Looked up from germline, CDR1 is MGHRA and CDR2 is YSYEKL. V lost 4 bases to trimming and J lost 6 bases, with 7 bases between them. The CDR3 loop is CASSRGANEQFF. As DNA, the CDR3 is TGCGCCAGCAGCCGCGGAGCCAATGAGCAGTTCTTC.

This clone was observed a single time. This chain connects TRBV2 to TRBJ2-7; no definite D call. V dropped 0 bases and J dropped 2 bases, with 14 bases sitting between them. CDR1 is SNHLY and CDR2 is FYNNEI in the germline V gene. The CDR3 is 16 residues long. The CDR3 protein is CASSEALPTPPYEQYF. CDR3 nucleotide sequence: TGTGCCAGCAGTGAAGCGCTTCCAACCCCCCCCTACGAGCAGTACTTC. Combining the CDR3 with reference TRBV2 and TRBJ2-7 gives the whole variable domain EPEVTQTPSHQVTQMGQEVILRCVPISNHLYFYWYRQILGQKVEFLVSFYNNEISEKSEIFDDQFSVERPDGSNFTLKIRSTKLEDSAMYFCASSEALPTPPYEQYFGPGTRLTVT.

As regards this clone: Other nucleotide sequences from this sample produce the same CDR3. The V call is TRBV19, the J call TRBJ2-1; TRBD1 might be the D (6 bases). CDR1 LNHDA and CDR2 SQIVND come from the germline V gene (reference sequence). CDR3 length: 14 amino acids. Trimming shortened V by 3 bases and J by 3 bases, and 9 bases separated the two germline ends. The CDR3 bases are TGTGCCAGTAGTATCTTGGACAGCTACAATGAGCAGTTCTTC. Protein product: CASSILDSYNEQFF.

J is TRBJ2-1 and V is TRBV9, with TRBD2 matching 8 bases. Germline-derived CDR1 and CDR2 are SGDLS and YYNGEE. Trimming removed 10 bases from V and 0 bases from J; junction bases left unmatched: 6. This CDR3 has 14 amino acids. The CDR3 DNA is TGTGCCTCCCAGAGCGGGAGCTCCTACAATGAGCAGTTCTTC. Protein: CASQSGSSYNEQFF.

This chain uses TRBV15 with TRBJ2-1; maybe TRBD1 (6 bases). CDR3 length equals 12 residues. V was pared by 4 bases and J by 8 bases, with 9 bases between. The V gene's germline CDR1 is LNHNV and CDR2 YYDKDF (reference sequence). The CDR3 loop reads CATSNGGHEQFF. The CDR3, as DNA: TGTGCCACCAGCAATGGGGGCCATGAGCAGTTCTTC.

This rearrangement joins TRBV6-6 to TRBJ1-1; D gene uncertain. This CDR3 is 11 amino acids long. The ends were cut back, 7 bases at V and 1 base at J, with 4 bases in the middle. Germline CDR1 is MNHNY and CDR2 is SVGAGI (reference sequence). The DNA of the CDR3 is TGTGCCAGCAATGAGAACACTGAAGCTTTCTTT. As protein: CASNENTEAFF.

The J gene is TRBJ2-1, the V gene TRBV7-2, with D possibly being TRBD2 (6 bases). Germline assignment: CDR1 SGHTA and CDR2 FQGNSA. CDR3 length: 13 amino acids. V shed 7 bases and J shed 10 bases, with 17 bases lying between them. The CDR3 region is CASNGGILEEQFF. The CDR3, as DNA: TGTGCCAGCAACGGCGGGATATTGGAGGAGCAGTTCTTC.

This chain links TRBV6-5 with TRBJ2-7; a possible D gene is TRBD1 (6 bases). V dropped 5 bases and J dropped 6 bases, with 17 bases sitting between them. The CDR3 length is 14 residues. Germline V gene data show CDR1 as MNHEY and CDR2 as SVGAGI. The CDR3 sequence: CASSVRGPMVEQYF. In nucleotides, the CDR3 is TGTGCCAGCAGTGTCAGGGGCCCGATGGTCGAGCAGTACTTC.

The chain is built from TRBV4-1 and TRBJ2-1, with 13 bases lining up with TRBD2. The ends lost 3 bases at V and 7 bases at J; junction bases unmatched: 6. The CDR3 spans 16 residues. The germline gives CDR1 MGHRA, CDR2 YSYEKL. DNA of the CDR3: TGCGCCAGCAGCCACAAACTAGCGGGAGGGGGAAATGAGCAGTTCTTC. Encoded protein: CASSHKLAGGGNEQFF.

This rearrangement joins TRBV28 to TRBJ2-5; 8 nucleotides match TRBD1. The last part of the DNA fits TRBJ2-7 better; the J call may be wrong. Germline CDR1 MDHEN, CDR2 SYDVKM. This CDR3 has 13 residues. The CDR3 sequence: CASRHGQGYEQYF. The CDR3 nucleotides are TGTGCCAGCAGACACGGACAGGGCTACGAGCAGTACTTC.

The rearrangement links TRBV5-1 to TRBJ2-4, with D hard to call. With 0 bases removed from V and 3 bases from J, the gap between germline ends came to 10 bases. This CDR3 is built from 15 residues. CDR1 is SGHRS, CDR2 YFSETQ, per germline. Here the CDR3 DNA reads TGCGCCAGCAGCTTGGATCGGGCTGTCAAAAACATTCAGTACTTC. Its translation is CASSLDRAVKNIQYF.